This TCR beta chain was profiled in a study of shared clonotypes between healthy human individuals. The CDR3 covers 17 residues. Trimming cost V 1 base and J 4 bases, with 20 bases left between them. Germline lookup yields CDR1 SGHKS and CDR2 YYEKEE (reference sequence). CD45RO-negative cells were positively selected for CCR7, leaving out terminally differentiated effector memory CD45RA+ cells. Profiled with immunoSEQ multiplex PCR; TCRdb holds only in-frame clones, not every one. The sample holds some 1,900,000 clones, just under 95% seen once. The rearrangement links TRBV5-5 to TRBJ1-1; no definite D call. The TCR originated in a man between 18 and 35 years old in good health. The sample comprised naive CD8+ T cells sorted from blood. The CDR3 is CASSLLWATETGTEAFF. The CDR3, as DNA: TGTGCCAGCAGCTTGTTATGGGCGACGGAAACGGGCACTGAAGCTTTCTTT.